This entry lists 17 T cell receptor beta chains sequenced from one sample in a study of T cell repertoires in cytomegalovirus infection. TCRdb itself ran the reads through MiXCR, one entry per CDR3 protein. The sample contains some 400,000 distinct CDR3 sequences, roughly a third of which appear only once. The sample taken for sequencing was PBMCs. The receptors were sampled from a human donor in good health (CMV status not recorded). Some clones in this sample may be carry-over from other donors' samples.

This chain joins TRBV20-1 and TRBJ2-5; D is unresolved. V shed 3 bases and J shed 2 bases, with 4 bases lying between them. This CDR3 contains 11 residues. The germline V gene encodes CDR1 DFQATT and CDR2 SNEGSKA (reference sequence). The CDR3 sequence: CSARVQETQYF. CDR3 nucleotide sequence: TGCAGTGCTAGGGTACAAGAGACCCAGTACTTC.

This clonotype has more than one count but fewer than ten. V gene TRBV6-1 combines with J gene TRBJ2-2, with 8 bases lining up with TRBD1. After removal of 3 bases from V and 6 bases from J, the junction contained 12 bases not matched to a gene. The CDR3 extends over 17 amino acids. Germline CDR1 reads MNHNS; CDR2 reads SASEGT. The CDR3 nucleotides are TGTGCCAGCAGTGAGCCTCTCGGGACAGGCTCCGCCGGGGAGCTGTTTTTT. This encodes CASSEPLGTGSAGELFF.

For this clonotype: Mismatch with germline at one junction end may stem from a read error. J is TRBJ1-2 and V is TRBV12-3 or TRBV12-4; 8 bases map to TRBD1. The CDR3 has 13 residues. The CDR3 region has the DNA TGTACCAGCAGCATGACAGGGGTGAGGGGCTACACCTTC. As protein: CTSSMTGVRGYTF.

This clonotype showed up just a few times. V is TRBV19 and J is TRBJ1-4; TRBD1 matches 7 bases. The CDR3 length is 16 residues. V shed 7 bases, J shed 0 bases, and the junction held 8 bases outside the gene matches. Per the germline V gene, CDR1 is LNHDA and CDR2 is SQIVND (reference sequence). In nucleotides, the CDR3 is TGTGCCAGTAAACGGGACAGCGTTGCAACTAATGAAAAACTGTTTTTT. This translates into CASKRDSVATNEKLFF.

The chain uses TRBV7-9 and TRBJ2-7, with a possible D match to TRBD2 (5 bases). This CDR3 has 13 residues. The V end was cut by 8 bases, the J end by 4 bases, with 15 bases between. Germline CDR1 SEHNR, CDR2 FQNEAQ (reference sequence). CDR3 region: CASRGPSGYEQYF. Here the CDR3 DNA reads TGTGCCAGCCGCGGGCCTTCGGGGTACGAGCAGTACTTC.

In its sample, this clonotype was seen many times. This sequence joins TRBV7-2 and TRBJ2-7; D is ambiguous. Germline CDR1 and CDR2: SGHTA and FQGNSA. The CDR3 extends over 12 amino acids. Trimming left V 2 bases short and J 5 bases short, with 7 bases between. This CDR3 reads CASSLSLDEQYF. DNA of the CDR3: TGTGCCAGCAGCTTATCGCTAGACGAGCAGTACTTC.

Of note for this clonotype: This is likely a read error, given that the CDR3 carries no conserved phenylalanine or tryptophan at its end. The chain has TRBV6-1 and TRBJ2-1, with D maybe TRBD2 (5 bases). The V end was cut by 1 base, the J end by 1 base, with 8 bases between. Germline lookup yields CDR1 MNHNS and CDR2 SASEGT. The CDR3 totals 15 residues. CDR3: CASSEGRGSYNEQFL. The CDR3 nucleotides read TGTGCCAGCAGTGAAGGTCGCGGGTCCTACAATGAGCAGTTCTTA.

The V gene is TRBV19, the J gene TRBJ1-4, with unresolved D. Per the germline V gene, CDR1 is LNHDA and CDR2 is SQIVND (reference sequence). The CDR3 is 15 amino acids. Trimming removed 5 bases from V and 12 bases from J, with 22 bases in between. The CDR3 loop is CASSLSMSVETELFF. CDR3 nucleotides: TGTGCCAGTAGTCTCAGTATGAGCGTAGAAACCGAACTGTTTTTT.

In its sample, this clonotype was seen many times. The chain recombines TRBV7-2 with TRBJ2-5; TRBD2 matches 9 bases. The ends lost 2 bases at V and 3 bases at J; junction bases unmatched: 1. Germline assignment: CDR1 SGHTA and CDR2 FQGNSA. The CDR3 is made up of 14 amino acids. CDR3 bases: TGTGCCAGCAGCTTAAGACTAGCGGAAGAGACCCAGTACTTC. Its protein is CASSLRLAEETQYF.

This clonotype has a handful of counts. The genes are TRBV2 and TRBJ1-5; the D gene is possibly TRBD1 (6 bases). V was trimmed by 5 bases and J by 3 bases, leaving 11 bases between them. The CDR3 has 14 amino acids. The germline CDR1 and CDR2 sequences are SNHLY and FYNNEI. The CDR3 DNA sequence: TGTGCCAGCAGTCGGGACACTATCAATCAGCCCCAGCATTTT. This sequence encodes CASSRDTINQPQHF.

Regarding this clonotype: It may be a read error: a sequence one base away is much more abundant. V and J are TRBV7-8 and TRBJ1-5; 10 nucleotides align to TRBD1. CDR1 and CDR2 (germline): SGHVS, FQNEAQ. Trimming cost V 5 bases and J 7 bases; bases outside gene matches: 5. The CDR3 is 14 residues long. The CDR3 loop is CASSEDRGKQPQHF. DNA for the CDR3: TGTGCCAGCAGCGAGGACAGGGGGAAGCAGCCCCAGCATTTT.

A few counts support this clonotype. This chain joins TRBV7-9 and TRBJ1-3; D remains ambiguous. The CDR3 consists of 14 residues. V lost 7 bases and J lost 0, with 10 bases in between. Germline CDR1 SEHNR, CDR2 FQNEAQ (reference sequence). CDR3 DNA: TGTGCCAGCACCCCGTCTAACTCTGGAAACACCATATATTTT. Its translation: CASTPSNSGNTIYF. The full variable domain, completed using reference TRBV7-9 and TRBJ1-3, is DTGVSQNPRHKITKRGQNVTFRCDPISEHNRLYWYRQTLGQGPEFLTYFQNEAQLEKSRLLSDRFSAERPKGSFSTLEIQRTEQGDSAMYLCASTPSNSGNTIYFGEGSWLTVV.

V usage is TRBV19 and J usage is TRBJ1-1, with a tentative D call TRBD1 (5 bases). The V gene lost 6 bases and the J gene lost 4 bases, with 9 bases spanning the gap. The CDR3 length is 12 residues. Germline V gives CDR1 LNHDA, CDR2 SQIVND (reference sequence). The CDR3 DNA follows: TGTGCCAGTAGCTCAGGGTTCACTGAAGCTTTCTTT. As protein: CASSSGFTEAFF.

This clonotype was detected a few times. The rearrangement links TRBV5-1 to TRBJ2-3; D gene ambiguous. Trimming took off 0 bases at V and 0 bases at J, with 8 bases between the two ends. Germline V gene lookup returns CDR1 SGHRS and CDR2 YFSETQ. The CDR3 totals 15 residues. The DNA for the CDR3 is TGCGCCAGCAGCTTGGGATCCGTTAGCACAGATACGCAGTATTTT. Amino acid sequence: CASSLGSVSTDTQYF.

This clonotype has a handful of counts. The rearrangement links TRBV12-3 or TRBV12-4 to TRBJ2-3; TRBD2 aligns across 7 bases. CDR3 size: 19 residues. Trimming at V came to 5 bases and at J to 0 bases, leaving 17 bases not matched to a gene. CDR3: CASSLRRLRTGGSTDTQYF. DNA of the CDR3: TGTGCCAGCAGTCTTAGGCGCCTAAGGACGGGGGGAAGCACAGATACGCAGTATTTT.

The CDR3 bases are TGTGCCAGCAGCTTGGGACTGACGGCCCAGAATTCACCCCTCCACTTT. Translated, it gives CASSLGLTAQNSPLHF. The V gene is TRBV5-6, the J gene TRBJ1-6; D is uncertain. CDR1 and CDR2 from the germline V gene are SGHDT and YYEEEE. The CDR3 totals 16 residues. V was shortened by 0 bases and J by 7 bases, with 14 bases between the two germline ends.

As regards this clonotype: The junction differs from germline at one of its ends, possibly a read error. The chain uses TRBV5-4 and TRBJ2-2; no reliable D call. Germline loops: CDR1 SGHNT, CDR2 YYREEE (reference sequence). This CDR3 is built from 12 residues. CDR3 in amino acids: CASRLAAGELFF. CDR3 coding DNA: TGTGCCAGCCGCTTGGCAGCCGGGGAGCTGTTTTTT.